The present T cell receptor beta chain was sequenced within a study of T cell repertoires in cytomegalovirus infection. As for the study in general: Well-studied HLA-B-restricted CMV epitopes were used in the study alongside recently identified HLA-C-restricted ones. Overall study results and limits: Carriers of CMV plus the relevant HLA were identified by cumulative public TCR beta family frequency.

V lost 2 bases, J lost 15 bases, and 11 bases lay in between. Germline V gives CDR1 MNHNY, CDR2 SVGAGI (reference sequence). The CDR3 length is 11 residues. Comment on this clonotype: Its antigen is undetermined.

Each CDR3 protein gets one entry after TCRdb re-called the reads with MiXCR. This table has approximately 910,000 distinct CDR3 sequences, roughly 30% appearing once. The genes are TRBV6-6 and TRBJ2-1, with D perhaps TRBD2 (6 bases). Source: cultured CD8+ T cells from PBMCs, taken from culture after CMV antigen stimulation. This TCR was recovered from a human donor in good health (CMV status not recorded). Some clones in this sample may be carry-over from other donors' samples. Written as DNA, the CDR3 is TGTGCCAGCAGTTACGGGCGGGGCCTGTTCTTC. It yields the protein CASSYGRGLFF.